These 20 T cell receptor beta chains share one sample of origin, sequenced in a study of glioma-infiltrating T cells. Using RNA template, CDR3s of TCR alpha and beta were amplified with iRepertoire arm-PCR. TCRdb reprocessed the multiplex PCR reads via MiXCR and lists one record per CDR3 protein. The table has about 44,000 distinct CDR3 sequences, about a fifth seen once. The sample comprised glioma tissue, nonneoplastic brain tissue, or PBMCs (not recorded which). These receptors were obtained from a human donor with low-grade glioma or glioblastoma, undergoing nonglioma brain surgery, or in good health (not recorded which).

The table lists this clonotype with a count of one. Given the absence of the conserved phenylalanine or tryptophan at the CDR3 end, a read error is likely. The J gene is TRBJ2-5, the V gene TRBV7-2, with D perhaps matching TRBD1 (6 bases). The germline V gene encodes CDR1 SGHTA and CDR2 FQGNSA. This CDR3 has 13 amino acids. Trimming shortened V by 5 bases and J by 5 bases, and 12 bases separated the two germline ends. The CDR3: CASSRWGRETQYL. As DNA, the CDR3 is TGTGCCAGCAGCCGCTGGGGGCGGGAGACCCAGTACCTC.

This clonotype has just one count. The V and J genes are TRBV12-3 or TRBV12-4 and TRBJ1-5; D possibly corresponds to TRBD1 (5 bases). The J call could be wrong; TRBJ2-3 is a better fit for the DNA end. There are 13 residues in the CDR3. Here the CDR3 reads CASTGPGNQPQYF. The CDR3 DNA reads as TGTGCCAGTACAGGTCCGGGTAATCAGCCCCAGTATTTT.

The table lists this clonotype with many counts. The chain combines TRBV25-1 with TRBJ1-3; D ambiguous. V lost 2 bases to trimming and J lost 0 bases, with 14 bases between them. Germline V gene data show CDR1 as MGHDK and CDR2 as SYGVNS. This CDR3 is 17 amino acids long. CDR3 DNA: TGTGCCAGCAGTGAACTTTCCCCGGTCAGCTCTGGAAACACCATATATTTT. This encodes CASSELSPVSSGNTIYF.

This clonotype was detected ten times or more. The J gene is TRBJ2-3, the V gene TRBV19; D may match TRBD1 or TRBD2 (5 bases each). There are 15 residues in the CDR3. Trimming stripped 1 base from V and 5 bases from J, with 13 bases between. Germline lookup yields CDR1 LNHDA and CDR2 SQIVND (reference sequence). The CDR3 DNA reads TGTGCCAGTAGTATAGCCGGGGCACCCGGAGATACGCAGTATTTT. Protein sequence: CASSIAGAPGDTQYF.

This clonotype was seen a single time. This may be a read error, as it is one base from a much larger clone. This chain connects TRBV7-2 to TRBJ2-5; D gene uncertain. Germline CDR1 is SGHTA and CDR2 is FQGNSA. This CDR3 is built from 18 residues. CDR3 region: CAGSLGWQALLQKETQYF. The CDR3 coding sequence is TGTGCCGGCAGCTTAGGGTGGCAGGCGCTGCTACAAAAAGAGACCCAGTACTTC.

At least ten counts were recorded for this clonotype. This chain links TRBV4-1 with TRBJ1-2; D possibly corresponds to TRBD1 (6 bases). Germline CDR1 reads MGHRA; CDR2 reads YSYEKL. CDR3 length equals 13 residues. Trimming cost V 3 bases and J 7 bases, with 12 bases left between them. The CDR3 nucleotides are TGCGCCAGCAGCCAGCAGGGGACCCCTGGCTACACCTTC. Translated: CASSQQGTPGYTF.

This clonotype was observed at least ten times. The chain combines TRBV6-1 with TRBJ2-3; D is uncertain. Trimming shortened V by 6 bases and J by 4 bases, and 17 bases separated the two germline ends. The CDR3 length is 15 residues. Germline CDR1 MNHNS, CDR2 SASEGT. The DNA of the CDR3 is TGTGCCAGCAGCGATCAGGCGCTCGCTGCAGATACGCAGTATTTT. Translated, it gives CASSDQALAADTQYF.

This clonotype was seen a few times. Possible read error: a much larger clone is one base away. The chain combines TRBV20-1 with TRBJ2-7; D may be TRBD1 (6 bases). CDR3 length: 15 amino acids. Trimming took 5 bases from V and 0 from J, leaving 17 bases between them. Looked up from germline, CDR1 is DFQATT and CDR2 is SNEGSKA (reference sequence). CDR3 nucleotides: TGCAGTGCTCCCGCTGACAGGCGCCTCTCCTACGAGCAGTACTTC. This translates into CSAPADRRLSYEQYF.

This clonotype was detected ten times or more. J is TRBJ2-5 and V is TRBV24-1; possible D gene TRBD1, 6 bases. Looked up from germline, CDR1 is KGHDR and CDR2 is SFDVKD. V lost 3 bases and J lost 2, with 9 bases in between. The CDR3 covers 14 residues. In DNA, the CDR3 is TGTGCCACCAGTGATCAGGACAGACAAGAGACCCAGTACTTC. This sequence encodes CATSDQDRQETQYF.

This clonotype turned up a few times. The chain employs TRBV19 and TRBJ2-4; 11 bases map to TRBD1. V shed 4 bases, J shed 7 bases, and the junction held 6 bases outside the gene matches. Germline V gives CDR1 LNHDA, CDR2 SQIVND (reference sequence). The CDR3 covers 15 residues. Here the CDR3 DNA reads TGTGCCAGTAGTACCGGGACAGGGGGGGGGAACATTCAGTACTTC. It translates to CASSTGTGGGNIQYF.

The table lists this clonotype with many counts. The J gene is TRBJ2-3, the V gene TRBV20-1; D possibly corresponds to TRBD1 (5 bases). Trimming took 0 bases from V and 0 from J, leaving 10 bases between them. CDR3 length: 15 amino acids. CDR1 DFQATT and CDR2 SNEGSKA come from the germline V gene (reference sequence). Written as DNA, the CDR3 is TGCAGTGCTAGAGACCGACAGTTGAGCACAGATACGCAGTATTTT. This encodes CSARDRQLSTDTQYF.

This clonotype appeared many times. The V gene is TRBV28, the J gene TRBJ1-3, with 8 positions matching TRBD1. Germline V gene lookup returns CDR1 MDHEN and CDR2 SYDVKM. The CDR3 sequence is 17 residues long. The junction had 13 bases not matched to a gene; V was cut back by 5 bases and J by 4 bases. In nucleotides, the CDR3 is TGTGCCAGCAGTCCCCGGACAGGGATTAAGGGCGGAAACACCATATATTTT. It translates to CASSPRTGIKGGNTIYF.

The rearrangement links TRBV3-1 to TRBJ1-2; 7 nucleotides agree with TRBD1. There are 14 residues in the CDR3. Germline V gives CDR1 LGHDT, CDR2 YNNKEL (reference sequence). V was clipped by 1 base and J by 7 bases; unmatched bases: 6. The CDR3 DNA reads TGTGCCAGCAGCCAAGGTAGACAGGGAGCTGGCTACACCTTC. It is translated as CASSQGRQGAGYTF.

This clonotype was recorded at least ten times. This rearrangement joins TRBV7-6 to TRBJ2-3; no reliable D call. This CDR3 has 12 amino acids. V was trimmed by 4 bases and J by 3 bases, leaving 5 bases between them. Germline CDR1 reads SGHVS; CDR2 reads FNYEAQ. The CDR3 loop reads CASSSETDTQYF. CDR3 DNA: TGTGCCAGCAGCTCAGAGACAGATACGCAGTATTTT.

This clonotype was seen repeatedly, ten times or more. Here the CDR3 reads CASSSKFADTQYF. CDR3 nucleotide sequence: TGTGCCAGCAGCTCCAAATTCGCAGATACGCAGTATTTT. The chain couples TRBV7-9 to TRBJ2-3; D remains unclear. V shed 4 bases and J shed 4 bases, with 9 bases lying between them. The CDR3 loop spans 13 amino acids. CDR1 is SEHNR and CDR2 is FQNEAQ in the germline V gene (reference sequence).

This clonotype was recorded at least ten times. This sequence joins TRBV20-1 and TRBJ1-6; D not resolved. Germline values: CDR1 DFQATT, CDR2 SNEGSKA (reference sequence). There are 12 residues in the CDR3. Trimming removed 0 bases from V and 7 bases from J, with 4 bases in between. CDR3 in amino acids: CSAREGNSPLHF. The CDR3 nucleotides read TGCAGTGCTAGAGAGGGAAATTCACCCCTCCACTTT.

This clonotype has a count of ten or more. This chain links TRBV28 with TRBJ1-1; the D gene is possibly TRBD1 (5 bases). Trimming pared 3 bases from V and 4 bases from J, leaving 15 bases between. Germline loops: CDR1 MDHEN, CDR2 SYDVKM. The CDR3 is 15 residues long. The CDR3 bases are TGTGCCAGCAGTTTTTCATGGCAGGGAGGCACTGAAGCTTTCTTT. Translating gives CASSFSWQGGTEAFF.

Details on this clonotype: Since a much larger clone is just one base distant, this may be a read error. The chain uses TRBV19 and TRBJ1-2; D is unresolved. This CDR3 spans 13 amino acids. Germline V gives CDR1 LNHDA, CDR2 SQIVND (reference sequence). The CDR3 DNA sequence: TGTGCCGGTAGTATGACTCCCGACTATGGCTACACCTTC. Encoded protein: CAGSMTPDYGYTF.

As regards this clonotype: One end of the junction fails to match germline, which may point to a read error. This chain links TRBV4-1 with TRBJ2-1; 7 bases align to TRBD1. The CDR3 loop spans 16 amino acids. Germline V gene lookup returns CDR1 MGHRA and CDR2 YSYEKL. CDR3 protein: CASSFPTGTINNGQFF. CDR3 DNA: TGCGCCAGCAGCTTCCCGACAGGGACAATTAACAATGGGCAGTTCTTC.

This clonotype was counted ten times or more. The chain combines TRBV14 with TRBJ2-3, with a possible D match to TRBD2 (6 bases). Germline V gene sequence: CDR1 SGHDN, CDR2 FVKESK. This CDR3 has 15 residues. Trimming removed 7 bases from V and 9 bases from J, with 23 bases in between. In nucleotides, the CDR3 is TGTGCCAGCACCTCCGAGGAGGGCCCGGGGACGACGCAGTATTTT. The encoded protein is CASTSEEGPGTTQYF.